This T cell receptor beta chain originates from a study of blood T cells in healthy people across ages. Using a J-beta primer mix together with a sample-barcoded 5' primer, a second PCR was run for roughly 7 to 12 cycles. Per-sample output comprised a minimum of 3 million paired-end reads containing CDR3. MiXCR, applied by TCRdb to the 5' RACE reads, yields one record per CDR3 protein. Among 650,000 to 950,000 distinct CDR3 sequences listed, around 43% were seen once. This clonotype was counted between two and nine times. Individuals who donated were healthy Caucasians from Russia aged about 6 to 100. Total RNA extracted from each sample amounted to at least 6 micrograms. V dropped 0 bases and J dropped 1 base, with 9 bases sitting between them. This CDR3 has 15 residues. Germline assignment: CDR1 ENHRY and CDR2 SYGVKD.

Sequencing input: blood. The genes are TRBV10-3 and TRBJ2-5, with unresolved D. The receptor comes from a man in his sixties in good health. The CDR3 nucleotides read TGTGCCATCAGTGAGTCGGCAGCTTCCCAAGAGACCCAGTACTTC. Translating gives CAISESAASQETQYF.